What follows are 6 T cell receptor beta chains derived from one specimen sequenced in a study of metastatic and nonmetastatic thyroid tumors. No treatment of any kind had been given to any patient before thyroid surgery. TCRdb re-clonotyped the PCR reads through MiXCR. Of about 31,000 clones listed, about 21% are singletons. The material sequenced was blood. These receptors were collected from a female donor with papillary thyroid cancer or a benign thyroid nodule (not recorded which). Some clones in this sample may be carry-over from other donors' samples.

The chain uses TRBV19 and TRBJ2-1; 7 bases map to TRBD1. Germline CDR1 and CDR2: LNHDA and SQIVND (reference sequence). There are 16 residues in the CDR3. With V trimmed by 6 bases and J by 0 bases, 8 bases remained unmatched. CDR3 sequence (DNA): TGTGCCAGTAGCCGAGGGGGCCCAGTCTCCTACAATGAGCAGTTCTTC. It specifies CASSRGGPVSYNEQFF.

The chain recombines TRBV5-1 with TRBJ2-3, with TRBD1 matching 8 bases. CDR1 and CDR2 from the germline V gene are SGHRS and YFSETQ. CDR3 length equals 16 residues. V shed 0 bases, J shed 4 bases, and the junction held 7 bases outside the gene matches. CDR3 protein: CASSLGVTGVADTQYF. The CDR3 coding sequence is TGCGCCAGCAGCTTGGGGGTGACAGGGGTGGCAGATACGCAGTATTTT.

This clone has ten or more counts. The chain employs TRBV18 and TRBJ1-2; TRBD1 matches 7 bases. This CDR3 comprises 13 residues. V was pared by 3 bases and J by 8 bases, with 6 bases of the junction left unmatched. The germline V gene has CDR1 KGHSH and CDR2 LQKENI. The CDR3 DNA follows: TGTGCCAGCTCACCGACAGGGTGGCTAGGCTACACCTTC. It yields the protein CASSPTGWLGYTF. The complete variable domain, with remaining parts taken from reference TRBV18 and TRBJ1-2, reads NAGVMQNPRHLVRRRGQEARLRCSPMKGHSHVYWYRQLPEEGLKFMVYLQKENIIDESGMPKERFSAEFPKEGPSILRIQQVVRGDSAAYFCASSPTGWLGYTFGSGTRLTVV.

In its sample, this clone was seen a few times. The J gene is TRBJ1-2, the V gene TRBV12-3 or TRBV12-4; D not certain. The CDR3 sequence is 12 residues long. Trimming shortened V by 6 bases and J by 5 bases, and 10 bases separated the two germline ends. Here the CDR3 reads CASSPQDYGYTF. In DNA, the CDR3 is TGTGCCAGCAGCCCGCAGGATTATGGCTACACCTTC.

Many counts were recorded for this clone. The V call is TRBV12-3 or TRBV12-4, the J call TRBJ2-5; D unclear. This CDR3 is built from 14 residues. The V gene lost 6 bases and the J gene lost 2 bases, with 13 bases spanning the gap. The DNA for the CDR3 is TGTGCCAGCAGCCTACCTGACTCACAAGAGACCCAGTACTTC. Its protein is CASSLPDSQETQYF.

In this sample, this clone turned up many times. The chain is built from TRBV5-4 and TRBJ1-2; D remains unclear. Germline V CDR1 and CDR2: SGHNT, YYREEE (reference sequence). Trimming left V 4 bases short and J 6 bases short, with 7 bases between. CDR3 length: 11 residues. CDR3 residues: CASSQLDGYTF. The CDR3 region has the DNA TGTGCCAGCAGCCAACTCGATGGCTACACCTTC.